A single sample is the source of the 2 T cell receptor beta chains below, sequenced in a study of vaccination effects on CD4 cells after COVID-19. Antigen specificity for these receptors is unknown. ViraFEST used viral peptide pools to expand antigen-specific CD4+ T cells before sequencing. Following 10 days of culture, CD4+ T cells were isolated. This individual tested PCR-positive for SARS-CoV-2 infection between March and December 2020. Two doses of BNT162b2 or mRNA-1273 vaccine were administered to participants. Measured with immunoSEQ multiplex PCR; TCRdb has only the in-frame clones, and not every one. The sample lists over 10,000 clones, 73% seen once, with 33% in the top ten. Sample: CD4+ T cells from PBMCs cultured with HCoV-NL63 spike peptides, taken after COVID-19 vaccination. The receptors originated from a human donor who had a prior SARS-CoV-2 infection.

The chain recombines TRBV7-8 with TRBJ2-7; 8 bases match TRBD1. The junction had 15 bases not matched to a gene; V was cut back by 5 bases and J by 3 bases. Per germline, CDR1 SGHVS and CDR2 FQNEAQ. The CDR3 totals 17 residues. CDR3 in amino acids: CASSLGTGARGGYEQYF. CDR3 in DNA: TGTGCCAGCAGCCTTGGGACAGGAGCCCGAGGAGGCTACGAGCAGTACTTC.

V gene TRBV2 combines with J gene TRBJ1-1; possibly TRBD1 for D (6 bases). Trimming took 7 bases from V and 4 from J, leaving 22 bases between them. The CDR3 is made up of 16 amino acids. Germline lookup yields CDR1 SNHLY and CDR2 FYNNEI. For the CDR3, the DNA is TGTGCCAGCACCACCGAACAGGGCTTCTTAGGCACTGAAGCTTTCTTT. It encodes CASTTEQGFLGTEAFF.